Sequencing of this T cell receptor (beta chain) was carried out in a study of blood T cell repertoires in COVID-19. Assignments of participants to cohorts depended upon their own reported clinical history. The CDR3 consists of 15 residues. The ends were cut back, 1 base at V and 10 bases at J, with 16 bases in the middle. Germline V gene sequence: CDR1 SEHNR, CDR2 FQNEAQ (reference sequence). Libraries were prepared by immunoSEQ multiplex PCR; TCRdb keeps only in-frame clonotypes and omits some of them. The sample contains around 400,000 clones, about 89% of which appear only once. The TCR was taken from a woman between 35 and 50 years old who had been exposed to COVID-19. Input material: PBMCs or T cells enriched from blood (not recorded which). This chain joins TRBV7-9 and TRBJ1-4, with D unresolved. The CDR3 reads CASSLGLSPEPKLFF. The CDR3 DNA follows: TGTGCCAGCAGCTTAGGACTGTCACCGGAGCCAAAACTGTTTTTT. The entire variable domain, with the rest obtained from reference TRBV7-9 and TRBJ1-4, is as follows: DTGVSQNPRHKITKRGQNVTFRCDPISEHNRLYWYRQTLGQGPEFLTYFQNEAQLEKSRLLSDRFSAERPKGSFSTLEIQRTEQGDSAMYLCASSLGLSPEPKLFFGSGTQLSVL.